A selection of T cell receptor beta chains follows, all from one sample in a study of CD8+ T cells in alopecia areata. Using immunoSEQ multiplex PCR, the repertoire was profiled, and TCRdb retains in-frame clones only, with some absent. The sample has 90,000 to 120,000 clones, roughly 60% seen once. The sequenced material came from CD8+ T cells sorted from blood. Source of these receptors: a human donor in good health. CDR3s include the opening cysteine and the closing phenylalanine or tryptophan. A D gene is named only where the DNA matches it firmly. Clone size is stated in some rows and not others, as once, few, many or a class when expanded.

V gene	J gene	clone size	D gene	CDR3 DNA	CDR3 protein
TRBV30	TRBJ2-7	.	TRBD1	TGTGCCTGGAGTTTCGGGACAGGGGTCCACGAGCAGTACTTC	CAWSFGTGVHEQYF
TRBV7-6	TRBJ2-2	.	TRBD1	TGTGCCAGCAGCCCCGGCGCAGGGGGAAGCGGGGAGCTGTTTTTT	CASSPGAGGSGELFF
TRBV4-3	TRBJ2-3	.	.	TGCGCCAGCAGCCAAGATGGGAAGGGGGGGACAGATACGCAGTATTTT	CASSQDGKGGTDTQYF
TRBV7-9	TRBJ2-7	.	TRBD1	TGTGCCAGCAGCTCCACCGGACAGGATTTCTACGAGCAGTACTTC	CASSSTGQDFYEQYF
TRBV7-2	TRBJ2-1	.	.	TGTGCCAGCAGCTTACGAATAGGGGCAGGGAGATACAATGAGCAGTTCTTC	CASSLRIGAGRYNEQFF
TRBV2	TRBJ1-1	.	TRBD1	TGTGCCAGCAGAGAACCGGGACAGGGGGAAGCTTTCTTT	CASREPGQGEAFF
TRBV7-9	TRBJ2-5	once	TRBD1	TGTGCCAGCAGCTCACTATACAGGGGATACCAAGAGACCCAGTACTTC	CASSSLYRGYQETQYF
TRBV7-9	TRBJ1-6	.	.	TGTGCCAGCAGCCAGGACAGATCACCCCTCCACTTT	CASSQDRSPLHF
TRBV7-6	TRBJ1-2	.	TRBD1	TGTGCCAGCAGCTTAGCGGGACAGCTAAACTATGGCTACACCTTC	CASSLAGQLNYGYTF
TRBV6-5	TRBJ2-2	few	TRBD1	TGTGCCAGCAGTGTCACAGGGGGCACCGGGGAGCTGTTTTTT	CASSVTGGTGELFF
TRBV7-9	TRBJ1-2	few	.	TGTGCCAGCAGCTTAGCGACGGGTCTCTATGGCTACACCTTC	CASSLATGLYGYTF
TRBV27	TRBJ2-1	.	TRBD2	TGTGCCAGCAGCCGTGGGACTAGCGGCAACAATGAGCAGTTCTTC	CASSRGTSGNNEQFF
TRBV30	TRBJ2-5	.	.	TGTGCCTGGATCCGGGGGGAGACCCAGTACTTC	CAWIRGETQYF
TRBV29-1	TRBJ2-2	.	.	TGCAGCGTTGAAGATCGGGTTGAGAACACCGGGGAGCTGTTTTTT	CSVEDRVENTGELFF
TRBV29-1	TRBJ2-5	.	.	TGCAGCGTTGAAGCCGTCGGTGGGGAGACCCAGTACTTC	CSVEAVGGETQYF
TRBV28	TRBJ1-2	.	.	TGTGCCAGCAGTTTGGGAGGGGGTATCCCATCCATTTATGGCTACACCTTC	CASSLGGGIPSIYGYTF
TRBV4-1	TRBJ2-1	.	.	TGCGCCAGCAGCCAAAAGGATGGGTACAATGAGCAGTTCTTC	CASSQKDGYNEQFF
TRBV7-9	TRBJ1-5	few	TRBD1	TGTGCCAGCAGCCAAAACCCGACAGGGGTCGGGAGCAATCAGCCCCAGCATTTT	CASSQNPTGVGSNQPQHF
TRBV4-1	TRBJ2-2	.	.	TGCGCCAGCAGCCATAGAGACCTCGGCACCGGGGAGCTGTTTTTT	CASSHRDLGTGELFF
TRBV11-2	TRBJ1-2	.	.	TGTGCCAGCAGCCCCGGGGGGGTCGCGAAGCCTGGCTACACCTTC	CASSPGGVAKPGYTF
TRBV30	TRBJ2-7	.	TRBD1	TGTGCCTGGCGGACAGGGGCGACCTACGAGCAGTACTTC	CAWRTGATYEQYF
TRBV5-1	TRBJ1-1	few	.	TGCGCCAGCAGCGCCGGACAGACCTACACTGAAGCTTTCTTT	CASSAGQTYTEAFF
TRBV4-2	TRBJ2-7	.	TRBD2	TGTGCCAGCAGCCCGGGACTAGGGGCCTACGAGCAGTACTTC	CASSPGLGAYEQYF
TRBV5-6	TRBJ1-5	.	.	TGTGCCAGCAGCTTGGGGCAGGGGCTCCGGGAACAGCATTTT	CASSLGQGLREQHF
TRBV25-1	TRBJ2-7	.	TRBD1	TGTGCCAGCAGTGACTTGGACAGGGGGAGCGAGCAGTACTTC	CASSDLDRGSEQYF
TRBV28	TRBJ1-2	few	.	TGTGCCAGCAGCAGTCACAGATGGGGTGGCTACACCTTC	CASSSHRWGGYTF
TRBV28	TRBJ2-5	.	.	TGTGCCAGCAGTTTACCTTCGGAGACCCAGTACTTC	CASSLPSETQYF
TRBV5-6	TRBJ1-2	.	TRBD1	TGTGCCAGCAGCTTCGGACAGGGGAGCTATGGCTACACCTTC	CASSFGQGSYGYTF
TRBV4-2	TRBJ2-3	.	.	TGTGCCAGCAGCCAAGAGGGCAGATCCACAGATACGCAGTATTTT	CASSQEGRSTDTQYF
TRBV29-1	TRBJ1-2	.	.	TGCAGCGTTGAAGATTCTTGGGGGAGGTGCACCTTC	CSVEDSWGRCTF
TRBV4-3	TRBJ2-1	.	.	TGCGCCAGCAGCCAGAGGGTTGGGGTTTACAATGAGCAGTTCTTC	CASSQRVGVYNEQFF
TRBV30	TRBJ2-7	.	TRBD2	TGTGCCTGGAGTGTATTTAACACACTAGCGGGCTACGAGCAGTACTTC	CAWSVFNTLAGYEQYF
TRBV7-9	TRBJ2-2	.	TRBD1	TGTGCCAGCAGCTTAATGAGGACAGGGGGCACCGGGGAGCTGTTTTTT	CASSLMRTGGTGELFF
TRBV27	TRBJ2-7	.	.	TGTGCCAGCAGTCTGACAGAAACCTACGAGCAGTACTTC	CASSLTETYEQYF
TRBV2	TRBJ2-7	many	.	TGTGCCAGCAGTGAAGAGTCCGGGACCCTGTCCTACGAGCAGTACTTC	CASSEESGTLSYEQYF
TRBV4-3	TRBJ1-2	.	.	TGCGCCAGCAGCCAAGATATGGGGGTACGGGACTACACCTTC	CASSQDMGVRDYTF
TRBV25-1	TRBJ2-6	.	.	TGTGCCACCCTAAGGCGGGCGTCTGGGGCCAACGTCCTGACTTTC	CATLRRASGANVLTF
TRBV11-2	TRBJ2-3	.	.	TGTGCCAGCAGCGCGGACAGCACAGATACGCAGTATTTT	CASSADSTDTQYF
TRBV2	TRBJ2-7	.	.	TGTGCCAGCAGGCAGGGTAACGAGCAGTACTTC	CASRQGNEQYF
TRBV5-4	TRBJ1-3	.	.	TGTGCCAGCAGCCGACTGCACGGACCCCACGACTCTGGAAACACCATATATTTT	CASSRLHGPHDSGNTIYF
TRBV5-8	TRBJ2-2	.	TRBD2	TGTGCCAGCAGTCCCCTACGAGCGGGGGGGCCCACCGGGGAGCTGTTTTTT	CASSPLRAGGPTGELFF
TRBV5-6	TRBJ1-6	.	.	TGTGCCAGCAGCTTGGATGCCAGAATAAGCTCCTATAATTCACCCCTCCACTTT	CASSLDARISSYNSPLHF
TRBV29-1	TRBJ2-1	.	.	TGCAGCGTTGAATACGGTGCGTACTCGCAGTTCTTC	CSVEYGAYSQFF
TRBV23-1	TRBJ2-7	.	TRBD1	TGCGCCAGCAGTCAACCAATAGAAGGGACAGGGCTCTCCTACGAGCAGTACTTC	CASSQPIEGTGLSYEQYF
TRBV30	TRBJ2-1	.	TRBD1	TGTGCTCACAGGGGAGACGGTGAGCAGTTCTTC	CAHRGDGEQFF
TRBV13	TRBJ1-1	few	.	TGTGCCAGCAGCTTATCTGGGACGAAGAACACTGAAGCTTTCTTT	CASSLSGTKNTEAFF
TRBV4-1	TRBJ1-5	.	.	TGCGCCAGCAGCCAAGGGGGCCGCAATCAGCCCCAGCATTTT	CASSQGGRNQPQHF
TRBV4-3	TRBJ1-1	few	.	TGCGCCAGCAGCCAAGAGGGCAGTAAAGACACTGAAGCTTTCTTT	CASSQEGSKDTEAFF
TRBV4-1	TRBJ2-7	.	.	TGCGCCAGCAGCCAAGTTAAGGGACTCTACGAGCAGTACTTC	CASSQVKGLYEQYF
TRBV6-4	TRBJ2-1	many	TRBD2	TGTGCCAGCAGTGAACAAGCGGGGGGTTCATACAATGAGCAGTTCTTC	CASSEQAGGSYNEQFF
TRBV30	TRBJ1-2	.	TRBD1	TGTGCCTGGAGTTCCGGGACAGGGGACCACTATGGCTACACCTTC	CAWSSGTGDHYGYTF
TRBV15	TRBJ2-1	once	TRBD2	TGTGCCACCAGCAGAGACGGCGGCGGGGGGAGGGATGAGCAGTTCTTC	CATSRDGGGGRDEQFF
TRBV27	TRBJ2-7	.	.	TGTGCCAGCAGTTTAGGAGGCCCGACGGGGGTGGACGAGCAGTACTTC	CASSLGGPTGVDEQYF
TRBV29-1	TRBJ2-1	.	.	TGCAGCGTTGGTCGAAATGAGCAGTTCTTC	CSVGRNEQFF
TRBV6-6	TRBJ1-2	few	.	TGTGCCAGCAGCCCGAGTGCCGGGAACTATGGCTACACCTTC	CASSPSAGNYGYTF
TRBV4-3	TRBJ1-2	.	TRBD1	TGCGCCAGCAGCCCCACCTTGAGGGACAGGTTTAACTATGGCTACACCTTC	CASSPTLRDRFNYGYTF
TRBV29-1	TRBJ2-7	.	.	TGCAGCGTGAGGAACTGGGGGGAGCAGTACTTC	CSVRNWGEQYF